This T cell receptor (beta chain) was captured by sequencing in a study of shared clonotypes between healthy human individuals. The length of the CDR3 is 15 residues. Germline lookup yields CDR1 SGHNT and CDR2 YYREEE (reference sequence). The ends lost 4 bases at V and 0 bases at J; junction bases unmatched: 6. Across several immunoSEQ plates, the genomic DNA of each subset was split evenly. Clones were read by immunoSEQ multiplex PCR, and TCRdb kept only the in-frame ones, dropping some. The sample lists approximately 2.4 million clones; around 95% were seen once. Concerning this clone itself: Other DNA sequences within the sample encode an identical CDR3.

The receptor was isolated from a young man in good health. Sequenced input: naive CD4+ T cells sorted from blood. Noted subset: CD45RA+ positively selected. The chain couples TRBV5-4 to TRBJ1-1, with 7 bases fitting TRBD1. The CDR3 loop is CASSPRDRLNTEAFF. The CDR3 nucleotides are TGTGCCAGCAGCCCGAGGGACAGATTGAACACTGAAGCTTTCTTT.